This T cell receptor beta chain was sequenced for a study of OX40 agonist ivuxolimab in advanced cancers. General study findings and limits: Some patients without response likewise showed low normalized clonal expansion. There were, on average, more expanded clones in CD8+ T cells than in CD4+. Within 6 weeks, CD4+ and CD8+ blood T cells expanded clonally at 0.1 to 3.0 mg/kg.

Using immunoSEQ multiplex PCR, the repertoire was profiled, and TCRdb retains in-frame clones only, with some absent. The data contain around 79,000 clones, roughly 88% of them singletons. The CDR3 is made up of 17 amino acids. V lost 4 bases and J lost 4; bases outside the gene matches: 11. Germline values: CDR1 SGHAT, CDR2 FQNNGV. Points on this clone: Its antigen remains unidentified.

This chain joins TRBV11-2 and TRBJ2-7; TRBD2 matches 12 bases. This TCR was sampled from an adult with an advanced solid tumor such as melanoma, head and neck, liver or kidney cancer. This material consisted of CD4+ or CD8+ T cells sorted from blood, taken in a trial of the OX40 agonist ivuxolimab. In nucleotides, the CDR3 is TGTGCCAGCAGCTCCGTCAGGACTAGCGGGACCCGTTACGAGCAGTACTTC. As protein: CASSSVRTSGTRYEQYF.